These 18 T cell receptor beta chains were all obtained from the same sample, sequenced in a study of Ad26.COV2.S vaccination and SARS-CoV-2 variants (dated by TCRdb to the early 2020s). Libraries were prepared through the immunoSEQ multiplex PCR assay. TCRdb stores this immuneACCESS table with in-frame sequences only. Part of the clones is absent; in the studies checked, under half of the shortfall reflects unresolved V genes, and no reason is known for the rest. This sample gives 300,000 to 400,000 clones in total; roughly 84% of them show up just once. Around 3.6% of the sample rests with the top ten. The intended sense of this specimen's treatment or condition label: roughly 20 received Ad26.COV2.S at low or high dose, single or two shots; 5 received placebo; per-sample allocation not given. For vaccine and placebo recipients, repertoires were sequenced using samples collected on day 63 after the first injection.

Source: peripheral blood, taken in a trial of Ad26.COV2.S vaccine versus placebo. The receptors shown here come from a person aged 18-65 years who received the Ad26.COV2.S COVID-19 vaccine or a placebo.

This sequence joins TRBV20-1 and TRBJ2-5; D is ambiguous. Germline CDR1 and CDR2: DFQATT and SNEGSKA (reference sequence). With 6 bases removed from V and 2 bases from J, the gap between germline ends came to 4 bases. The CDR3 consists of 10 residues. CDR3 in amino acids: CSARQETQYF. The CDR3 DNA sequence: TGCAGTGCCAGACAAGAGACCCAGTACTTC.

Remarks on this clone: The sample has other DNA sequences that encode this CDR3 too. The CDR3 protein is CSAGGTEAFF. As DNA, the CDR3 is TGCAGTGCTGGGGGGACTGAAGCTTTCTTT. This rearrangement joins TRBV20-1 to TRBJ1-1; D perhaps matches TRBD1 (5 bases). Germline values: CDR1 DFQATT, CDR2 SNEGSKA (reference sequence). V lost 5 bases and J lost 5, with 6 bases in between. There are 10 residues in the CDR3.

Only one count was recorded for this clone. The V call is TRBV23-1, the J call TRBJ2-5, with D perhaps matching TRBD1 or TRBD2 (5 bases each). TRBV23-1 is an ORF, and what it does is uncertain. CDR3 size: 15 residues. Deletions cut 2 bases from V and 5 bases from J, with 15 bases between. The CDR3 region has the DNA TGCGCCAGCAGTCAAGACCGGGACCCTGGGGAGACCCAGTACTTC. This gives the protein CASSQDRDPGETQYF.

V and J are TRBV20-1 and TRBJ1-1; D remains unclear. Trimming took 3 bases from V and 7 from J, leaving 15 bases between them. This CDR3 spans 13 amino acids. Germline-derived CDR1 and CDR2 are DFQATT and SNEGSKA (reference sequence). CDR3 loop: CSASWSLEGEAFF. The CDR3 nucleotides are TGCAGTGCTAGTTGGTCGTTGGAAGGTGAAGCTTTCTTT.

Only one count was recorded for this clone. This chain links TRBV7-8 with TRBJ2-7, with TRBD1 matching 10 bases. CDR3 length: 13 residues. V lost 4 bases and J lost 9; bases outside the gene matches: 6. Germline V gives CDR1 SGHVS, CDR2 FQNEAQ. CDR3 bases: TGTGCCAGCAGCTCTGGACAGGGGGTCGTGCAGTACTTC. It codes for CASSSGQGVVQYF.

A single count supports this clone. DNA for the CDR3: TGTGCCAGCTCACCACCCGATCGCCTAGCGGGTCCGGGGTATTTT. This encodes CASSPPDRLAGPGYF. The chain couples TRBV18 to TRBJ2-3, with 8 bases that match TRBD2. CDR3 length equals 15 residues. CDR1 is KGHSH, CDR2 LQKENI, per germline. J gave up 14 bases and V 0 bases, and 13 bases lay outside the gene matches.

This clone has a single count. V is TRBV7-9 and J is TRBJ1-2, with 11 bases lining up with TRBD1. V lost 5 bases to trimming and J lost 4 bases; unmatched junction nucleotides: 12. The CDR3 covers 17 residues. In germline, CDR1 is SEHNR, CDR2 FQNEAQ (reference sequence). The CDR3 is CASSQSTGQGAVYGYTF. The CDR3 coding sequence is TGTGCCAGCAGCCAATCGACCGGACAGGGGGCCGTCTATGGCTACACCTTC.

This clone was seen only a few times. The V call is TRBV5-4, the J call TRBJ1-4; unclear D gene. The ends were cut back, 4 bases at V and 10 bases at J, with 17 bases in the middle. In germline, CDR1 is SGHNT, CDR2 YYREEE (reference sequence). CDR3 length equals 14 residues. CDR3 coding DNA: TGTGCCAGCAGCCCGCCCGACGGCTACGGAAAACTGTTTTTT. This translates into CASSPPDGYGKLFF.

This chain uses TRBV4-1 with TRBJ2-7; D perhaps matches TRBD1 (5 bases). The germline V gene has CDR1 MGHRA and CDR2 YSYEKL. There are 15 residues in the CDR3. With 4 bases removed from V and 3 bases from J, the gap between germline ends came to 16 bases. In nucleotides, the CDR3 is TGCGCCAGCAGCCCCTTTCCGGACACGAACTACGAGCAGTACTTC. This sequence encodes CASSPFPDTNYEQYF.

The chain's CDR3 is CASSLEGDTQYF. In DNA, the CDR3 is TGTGCCAGCAGCTTAGAAGGGGATACGCAGTATTTT. V is TRBV5-4 and J is TRBJ2-3; D call uncertain. V shed 2 bases and J shed 6 bases, with 7 bases lying between them. The CDR3 loop spans 12 amino acids. Germline CDR1 is SGHNT and CDR2 is YYREEE (reference sequence).

V is TRBV6-5 and J is TRBJ2-2; D is perhaps TRBD2 (5 bases). V was pared by 0 bases and J by 6 bases, with 8 bases between. CDR1 is MNHEY, CDR2 SVGAGI, per germline. The length of the CDR3 is 14 residues. The CDR3, as DNA: TGTGCCAGCAGTTACTCCGCTAGCTCCGGGGAGCTGTTTTTT. Translation: CASSYSASSGELFF.

The chain combines TRBV27 with TRBJ2-5; D may correspond to TRBD1 or TRBD2 (5 bases each). The CDR3 has 14 residues. The V gene's germline CDR1 is MNHEY and CDR2 SMNVEV (reference sequence). Deletions cut 5 bases from V and 4 bases from J, with 14 bases between. The CDR3: CASSPGTPTETQYF. DNA for the CDR3: TGTGCCAGCAGTCCTGGGACCCCGACAGAGACCCAGTACTTC.

The rearrangement joins TRBV6-5 to TRBJ2-3, with 12 bases aligning to TRBD2. The CDR3 is 15 residues long. V trimming: 6 bases; J trimming: 8 bases; junction bases outside the gene matches: 9. Germline V gene lookup returns CDR1 MNHEY and CDR2 SVGAGI. CDR3 region: CASRNLAGGPGTQYF. The CDR3, as DNA: TGTGCCAGCAGGAACCTAGCGGGGGGGCCGGGTACGCAGTATTTT.

The chain has TRBV15 and TRBJ2-2; D is unclear. Looked up from germline, CDR1 is LNHNV and CDR2 is YYDKDF (reference sequence). This CDR3 is 14 amino acids long. V was trimmed by 5 bases and J by 0 bases, leaving 7 bases between them. The CDR3 reads CATSGVPNTGELFF. CDR3 nucleotides: TGTGCCACCAGCGGGGTACCGAACACCGGGGAGCTGTTTTTT.

This chain connects TRBV30 to TRBJ1-2; no definite D call. There are 15 residues in the CDR3. From germline, CDR1 is GTSNPN and CDR2 SVGIG (reference sequence). V lost 3 bases and J lost 4, with 18 bases in between. CDR3 nucleotides: TGTGCCTGGAGGGTCCGTGGGCAGTCAATCTATGGCTACACCTTC. Translated, it gives CAWRVRGQSIYGYTF.

CDR3 DNA sequence: TGCGCCAGCAGCTTCGACGGACAGGGTAGTGGCTACACCTTC. Its translation: CASSFDGQGSGYTF. The chain links TRBV5-1 to TRBJ1-2, with 8 bases matching TRBD1. After removal of 2 bases from V and 7 bases from J, the junction contained 7 bases not matched to a gene. CDR3 length equals 14 residues. The germline V gene has CDR1 SGHRS and CDR2 YFSETQ.

The chain joins TRBV9 to TRBJ2-6; possibly TRBD2 for D (6 bases). This CDR3 is 16 amino acids long. The germline V and J ends were trimmed by 0 bases and 1 base, with 8 bases remaining between them. CDR1 is SGDLS and CDR2 is YYNGEE in the germline V gene. CDR3 sequence reads: CASSVGLVSGANVLTF. CDR3 coding DNA: TGTGCCAGCAGCGTAGGACTAGTATCTGGGGCCAACGTCCTGACTTTC.

The chain employs TRBV19 and TRBJ1-4; tentatively, D is TRBD1 (6 bases). CDR1 is LNHDA, CDR2 SQIVND, per germline (reference sequence). V was cut by 10 bases and J by 7 bases, with 19 bases left in between. The CDR3 is made up of 14 amino acids. CDR3 nucleotides: TGTGCCACTGATACAGGGTATGATGGTGAAAAACTGTTTTTT. Amino acids: CATDTGYDGEKLFF. The whole variable domain, filled in from reference TRBV19 and TRBJ1-4, reads DGGITQSPKYLFRKEGQNVTLSCEQNLNHDAMYWYRQDPGQGLRLIYYSQIVNDFQKGDIAEGYSVSREKKESFPLTVTSAQKNPTAFYLCATDTGYDGEKLFFGSGTQLSVL.